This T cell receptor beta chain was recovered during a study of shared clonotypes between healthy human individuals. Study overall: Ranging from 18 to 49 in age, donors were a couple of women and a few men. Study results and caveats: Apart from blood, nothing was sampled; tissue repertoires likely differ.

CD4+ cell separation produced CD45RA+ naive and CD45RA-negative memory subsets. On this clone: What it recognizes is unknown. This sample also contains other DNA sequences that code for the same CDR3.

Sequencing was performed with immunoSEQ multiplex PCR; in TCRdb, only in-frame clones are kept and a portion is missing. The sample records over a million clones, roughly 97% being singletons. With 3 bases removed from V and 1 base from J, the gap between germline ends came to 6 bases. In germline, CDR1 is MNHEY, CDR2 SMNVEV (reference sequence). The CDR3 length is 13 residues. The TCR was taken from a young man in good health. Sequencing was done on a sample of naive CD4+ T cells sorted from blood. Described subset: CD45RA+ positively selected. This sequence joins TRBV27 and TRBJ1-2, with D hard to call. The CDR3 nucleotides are TGTGCCAGCAGTTTTTCGATTAACTATGGCTACACCTTC. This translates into CASSFSINYGYTF.